This passage covers 29 T cell receptor beta chains from one sample sequenced in a study of post-analysis software for immune sequencing data. General study results and limits: The study found TRBV5-6, TRBV5-1 and TRBV20-1 among about five TRBV segments more frequent in patients than controls.

Included in the TCR beta cDNA libraries were unique molecular identifiers. TCRdb reprocessed the PCR reads with MiXCR, giving one entry per CDR3 protein. The data contain under 900,000 distinct CDR3 sequences, roughly 50% of them singletons. Their specific antigens are unknown. The material sequenced was blood. These receptors were obtained from a girl aged 10 to 17 with multiple sclerosis.

V usage is TRBV11-2 and J usage is TRBJ1-2, with 9 bases that match TRBD1. CDR1 and CDR2 (germline): SGHAT, FQNNGV. The CDR3 covers 14 residues. The junction had 6 bases not matched to a gene; V was cut back by 5 bases and J by 5 bases. The CDR3 DNA reads as TGTGCCAGCAGCGCCCCGGGACAGGGATATGGCTACACCTTC. Protein sequence: CASSAPGQGYGYTF.

The chain carries TRBV20-1 and TRBJ2-3; no reliable D call. V was pared by 3 bases and J by 4 bases, with 8 bases between. The CDR3 extends over 12 amino acids. CDR1 and CDR2 from the germline V gene are DFQATT and SNEGSKA (reference sequence). Written as DNA, the CDR3 is TGCAGTGCTAGGCAGGCCCCAGATACGCAGTATTTT. Its translation: CSARQAPDTQYF.

The J gene is TRBJ1-5, the V gene TRBV27; tentatively, D is TRBD1 (5 bases). The CDR3 covers 15 residues. Germline values: CDR1 MNHEY, CDR2 SMNVEV (reference sequence). V was pared by 5 bases and J by 5 bases, with 16 bases between. CDR3 nucleotide sequence: TGTGCCAGCAGTCCTGGGACGGCCTGGGATCAGCCCCAGCATTTT. Translation: CASSPGTAWDQPQHF.

The chain has TRBV5-1 and TRBJ2-1, with D unclear. This CDR3 has 16 amino acids. CDR1 SGHRS and CDR2 YFSETQ come from the germline V gene. Deletions cut 2 bases from V and 1 base from J, with 13 bases between. The CDR3 reads CASSFYLSSSYNEQFF. The CDR3 nucleotides read TGCGCCAGCAGCTTCTACTTGTCGAGTTCCTACAATGAGCAGTTCTTC.

The chain combines TRBV7-2 with TRBJ1-2, with TRBD1 identical over 7 bases. The CDR3 length is 16 residues. In germline, CDR1 is SGHTA, CDR2 FQGNSA. With 4 bases clipped from V and 4 bases from J, the junction kept 12 bases outside the gene matches. The CDR3 region has the DNA TGTGCCAGCAGCTCAGGGGATAACAGGGGCAGCTATGGCTACACCTTC. This translates into CASSSGDNRGSYGYTF. The complete variable domain, with remaining parts taken from reference TRBV7-2 and TRBJ1-2, reads GAGVSQSPSNKVTEKGKDVELRCDPISGHTALYWYRQSLGQGLEFLIYFQGNSAPDKSGLPSDRFSAERTGGSVSTLTIQRTQQEDSAVYLCASSSGDNRGSYGYTFGSGTRLTVV.

This chain links TRBV5-1 with TRBJ2-7; D possibly corresponds to TRBD1 (6 bases). Trimming took off 0 bases at V and 3 bases at J, with 10 bases between the two ends. Looked up from germline, CDR1 is SGHRS and CDR2 is YFSETQ. The CDR3 is made up of 14 amino acids. The CDR3 sequence is CASSLGQDGYEQYF. In DNA, the CDR3 is TGCGCCAGCAGCTTGGGACAGGACGGCTACGAGCAGTACTTC.

This clonotype occurred once. The chain combines TRBV14 with TRBJ2-3; D call uncertain. The CDR3 extends over 16 amino acids. Germline-derived CDR1 and CDR2 are SGHDN and FVKESK. The V end was cut by 0 bases, the J end by 3 bases, with 13 bases between. The CDR3 here is CASSQEWKLATDTQYF. As DNA, the CDR3 is TGTGCCAGCAGCCAAGAATGGAAGCTTGCGACAGATACGCAGTATTTT.

This clonotype was counted between two and nine times. The chain is built from TRBV11-2 and TRBJ1-1, with TRBD1 identical over 7 bases. This CDR3 contains 12 residues. V dropped 4 bases and J dropped 7; count of bases not matched to a gene: 3. Germline V gene sequence: CDR1 SGHAT, CDR2 FQNNGV. CDR3 bases: TGTGCCAGCAGCTCGACAGGGATTGAAGCTTTCTTT. It is translated as CASSSTGIEAFF. Complete variable domain (other parts from reference TRBV11-2 and TRBJ1-1): EAGVAQSPRYKIIEKRQSVAFWCNPISGHATLYWYQQILGQGPKLLIQFQNNGVVDDSQLPKDRFSAERLKGVDSTLKIQPAKLEDSAVYLCASSSTGIEAFFGQGTRLTVV.

The chain combines TRBV20-1 with TRBJ2-7; a weak D match, TRBD1 (5 bases). This CDR3 is built from 14 residues. The germline V and J ends were trimmed by 1 base and 1 base, with 11 bases remaining between them. Per germline, CDR1 DFQATT and CDR2 SNEGSKA (reference sequence). The CDR3 sequence: CSARVQGSSYEQYF. CDR3 coding DNA: TGCAGTGCTAGAGTTCAGGGTTCATCCTACGAGCAGTACTTC.

This chain uses TRBV29-1 with TRBJ2-1, with a possible D match to TRBD2 (5 bases). Trimming left V 4 bases short and J 0 bases short, with 13 bases between. The germline gives CDR1 SQVTM, CDR2 ANQGSEA. The CDR3 contains 15 residues. The CDR3 reads CSVVWTQSSYNEQFF. As DNA, the CDR3 is TGCAGCGTTGTTTGGACTCAAAGCTCCTACAATGAGCAGTTCTTC.

The chain recombines TRBV5-1 with TRBJ2-1; weak D call: TRBD2 (6 bases). The CDR3 runs to 14 residues. The V and J ends lost 10 bases and 10 bases respectively, with 24 bases between them. In germline, CDR1 is SGHRS, CDR2 YFSETQ. The CDR3 region has the DNA TGCGCCTCTGGATCTAGCGACGGATCCTACGAGCAGTTCTTC. This encodes CASGSSDGSYEQFF.

The chain recombines TRBV6-5 with TRBJ1-1, with 9 bases lining up with TRBD1. CDR1 is MNHEY and CDR2 is SVGAGI in the germline V gene. The J segment lost 6 bases and the V segment lost 5 bases, leaving 4 bases of the junction unmatched. The length of the CDR3 is 13 residues. CDR3 DNA: TGTGCCAGCAGTCACAGGGGGCGGCCTGAAGCTTTCTTT. Translation gives CASSHRGRPEAFF.

The chain links TRBV7-9 to TRBJ2-7; unclear D gene. Germline V gene data show CDR1 as SEHNR and CDR2 as FQNEAQ (reference sequence). Trimming pared 5 bases from V and 9 bases from J, leaving 8 bases between. This CDR3 has 10 amino acids. CDR3: CASSPPRQYF. The CDR3 coding sequence is TGTGCCAGCAGCCCCCCGCGGCAGTACTTC.

The gene calls are TRBV10-3 and TRBJ2-5; 7 nucleotides line up with TRBD1. CDR3 size: 14 residues. Germline CDR1 reads ENHRY; CDR2 reads SYGVKD. The V gene end was trimmed by 0 bases and the J gene end by 4 bases; junction bases not matched to a gene: 2. CDR3 coding DNA: TGTGCCATCAGTGAGTCGAGGGGGCGAGAGACCCAGTACTTC. This translates into CAISESRGRETQYF.

This clonotype was detected a few times. The chain has TRBV5-1 and TRBJ2-1, with a tentative D call TRBD1 (5 bases). There are 16 residues in the CDR3. Germline CDR1 reads SGHRS; CDR2 reads YFSETQ. Trimming left V 0 bases short and J 4 bases short, with 14 bases between. The CDR3 reads CASSLGQGILYNEQFF. The CDR3 coding sequence is TGCGCCAGCAGCTTGGGGCAGGGAATATTATACAATGAGCAGTTCTTC.

This clonotype occurred many times. The chain uses TRBV20-1 and TRBJ2-7, with 11 bases aligning to TRBD2. The junction had 1 base not matched to a gene; V was cut back by 0 bases and J by 0 bases. Germline V gene lookup returns CDR1 DFQATT and CDR2 SNEGSKA (reference sequence). This CDR3 has 15 residues. CDR3 DNA: TGCAGTGCTAGAGATACTAGCGGGAGCTCCTACGAGCAGTACTTC. This encodes CSARDTSGSSYEQYF.

CDR3 amino acids: CSVRVGLLSNEQYF. CDR3 bases: TGCAGCGTTCGAGTAGGACTTCTTTCCAATGAGCAGTACTTC. V is TRBV29-1 and J is TRBJ2-7; TRBD2 is a possible D gene (5 bases). The CDR3 length is 14 residues. Germline CDR1 and CDR2: SQVTM and ANQGSEA. V lost 5 bases, J lost 7 bases, and 21 bases lay in between.

The V gene is TRBV20-1, the J gene TRBJ2-1; D gene ambiguous. CDR1 is DFQATT and CDR2 is SNEGSKA in the germline V gene (reference sequence). The length of the CDR3 is 13 residues. The V end was cut by 2 bases, the J end by 0 bases, with 5 bases between. The CDR3, as DNA: TGCAGTGCTAGAAAGGACTCCTACAATGAGCAGTTCTTC. This gives the protein CSARKDSYNEQFF.

This clonotype was detected only a few times. The chain recombines TRBV20-1 with TRBJ2-3, with D perhaps being TRBD1 or TRBD2 (5 bases each). CDR1 DFQATT and CDR2 SNEGSKA come from the germline V gene (reference sequence). The V and J ends lost 6 bases and 2 bases respectively, with 12 bases between them. CDR3 length: 13 amino acids. CDR3 nucleotide sequence: TGCAGTGCCCCGGGACCCCTCACAGATACGCAGTATTTT. As protein: CSAPGPLTDTQYF.

The J gene is TRBJ2-5, the V gene TRBV12-3 or TRBV12-4; 7 bases line up with TRBD2. V shed 6 bases and J 2 bases; nucleotides not matched to a gene: 0. The CDR3 has 12 residues. CDR3 DNA: TGTGCCAGCAGGGGGGGGCAAGAGACCCAGTACTTC. It translates to CASRGGQETQYF.

As regards this clonotype: One junction end does not reproduce the germline sequence, and a read error may be involved. V gene TRBV4-1 combines with J gene TRBJ1-4, with a tentative D call TRBD1 (5 bases). CDR3 length: 18 residues. The germline gives CDR1 MGHRA, CDR2 YSYEKL. The CDR3 sequence is CAGSQGARWPATNEKLFF. Written as DNA, the CDR3 is TGCGCCGGCAGCCAAGGGGCACGCTGGCCCGCAACTAATGAAAAACTGTTTTTT.

This clonotype was picked up a small number of times. The chain employs TRBV20-1 and TRBJ2-5, with 12 bases matching TRBD2. The CDR3 totals 15 residues. Germline values: CDR1 DFQATT, CDR2 SNEGSKA (reference sequence). V shed 2 bases, J shed 4 bases, and the junction held 5 bases outside the gene matches. The CDR3 nucleotides are TGCAGTGCTAGACTAGCGGGAGGGCCCTCAGAGACCCAGTACTTC. Protein product: CSARLAGGPSETQYF.

Concerning this clonotype: In this CDR3 the conserved last residue, phenylalanine or tryptophan, is missing, so a read error is likely. The CDR3 bases are TGCAGTGCTAGAGCTCAAACGATGATCTACGAGCAGTACATC. Protein sequence: CSARAQTMIYEQYI. The chain employs TRBV20-1 and TRBJ2-7; no definite D call. Trimming removed 1 base at V and 3 bases at J, with 13 bases between. CDR1 is DFQATT, CDR2 SNEGSKA, per germline (reference sequence). CDR3 length: 14 residues.

The rearrangement uses TRBV29-1 and TRBJ2-1, with a tentative D call TRBD1 (5 bases). V was trimmed by 0 bases and J by 2 bases, leaving 11 bases between them. Germline V gene lookup returns CDR1 SQVTM and CDR2 ANQGSEA. CDR3 length: 15 amino acids. CDR3 loop: CSVEDRHRTYNEQFF. CDR3 in DNA: TGCAGCGTTGAAGATCGACACAGGACCTACAATGAGCAGTTCTTC.

This clonotype showed up just a few times. The V call is TRBV7-3, the J call TRBJ1-5; tentatively, D is TRBD1 (6 bases). V was clipped by 5 bases and J by 6 bases, with 14 bases between them. CDR1 and CDR2 (germline): SGHTA, FQGTGA. This CDR3 comprises 14 residues. CDR3 DNA: TGTGCCAGCAGCCTCGGGGGGCCAGGTCAGCCCCAGCATTTT. The encoded protein is CASSLGGPGQPQHF. Based on the CDR3 plus reference TRBV7-3 and TRBJ1-5, the full variable domain is GAGVSQTPSNKVTEKGKYVELRCDPISGHTALYWYRQSLGQGPEFLIYFQGTGAADDSGLPNDRFFAVRPEGSVSTLKIQRTERGDSAVYLCASSLGGPGQPQHFGDGTRLSIL.

The table lists this clonotype with a few counts. The chain carries TRBV27 and TRBJ1-2, with 9 bases fitting TRBD1. There are 14 residues in the CDR3. Germline V gene data show CDR1 as MNHEY and CDR2 as SMNVEV (reference sequence). J was trimmed by 1 base and V by 6 bases; bases with no gene match: 3. The CDR3 protein is CASSRDRVNYGYTF. In DNA form, the CDR3 reads TGTGCCAGCAGCCGGGACAGGGTTAACTATGGCTACACCTTC.

This chain connects TRBV7-6 to TRBJ2-3; 8 positions agree with TRBD2. Trimming took 2 bases from V and 3 from J; bases not matched to a gene: 10. Germline CDR1 SGHVS, CDR2 FNYEAQ. This CDR3 is built from 17 residues. CDR3 bases: TGTGCCAGCAGCTTAAAGAAAGGACTAGCAGCGACAGATACGCAGTATTTT. Its translation: CASSLKKGLAATDTQYF.

V is TRBV18 and J is TRBJ2-5; D call uncertain. The CDR3 totals 12 residues. Germline CDR1 is KGHSH and CDR2 is LQKENI. Between the trimmed V and J ends, which lost 8 bases and 1 base, there was a span of 8 bases. The CDR3 here is CASSQGQETQYF. DNA of the CDR3: TGTGCCAGCAGCCAAGGCCAAGAGACCCAGTACTTC.

V usage is TRBV10-3 and J usage is TRBJ2-4; 10 bases agree with TRBD1. Germline V lookup: CDR1 ENHRY, CDR2 SYGVKD. With 2 bases clipped from V and 6 bases from J, the junction kept 1 base outside the gene matches. This CDR3 is 14 amino acids long. The CDR3 region is CAISERTGGNIQYF. Here the CDR3 DNA reads TGTGCCATCAGTGAGAGGACAGGGGGAAACATTCAGTACTTC.